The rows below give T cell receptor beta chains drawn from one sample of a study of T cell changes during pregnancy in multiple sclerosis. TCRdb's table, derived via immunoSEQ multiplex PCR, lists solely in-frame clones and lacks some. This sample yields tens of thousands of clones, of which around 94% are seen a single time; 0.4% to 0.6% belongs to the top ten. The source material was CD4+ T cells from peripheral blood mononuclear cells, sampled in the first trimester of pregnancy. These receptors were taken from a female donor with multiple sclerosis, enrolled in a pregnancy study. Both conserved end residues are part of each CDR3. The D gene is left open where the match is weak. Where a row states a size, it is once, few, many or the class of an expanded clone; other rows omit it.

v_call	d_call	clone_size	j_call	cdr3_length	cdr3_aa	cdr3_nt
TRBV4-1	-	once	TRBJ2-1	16	CASSQIGRVTYNEQFF	TGCGCCAGCAGCCAAATCGGGCGGGTAACCTACAATGAGCAGTTCTTC
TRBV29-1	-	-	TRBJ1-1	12	CSVGLTGTEAFF	TGCAGCGTTGGCTTGACGGGGACTGAAGCTTTCTTT
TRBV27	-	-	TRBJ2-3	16	CASSFSYSPSTDTQYF	TGTGCCAGCAGTTTTTCTTACTCCCCAAGCACAGATACGCAGTATTTT
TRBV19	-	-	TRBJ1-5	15	CASNRGGNSNQPQHF	TGTGCCAGTAATCGGGGGGGGAATAGCAATCAGCCCCAGCATTTT
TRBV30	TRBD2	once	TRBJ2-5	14	CAWSGTSGKETQYF	TGTGCCTGGAGCGGGACTAGCGGGAAAGAGACCCAGTACTTC
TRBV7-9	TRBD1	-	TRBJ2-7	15	CASSGWGQSSYEQYF	TGTGCCAGCAGCGGTTGGGGACAGAGTTCCTACGAGCAGTACTTC
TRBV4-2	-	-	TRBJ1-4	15	CASSQEKLTNEKLFF	TGTGCCAGCAGCCAGGAGAAGCTCACTAATGAAAAACTGTTTTTT
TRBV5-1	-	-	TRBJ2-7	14	CASSLGTSNYEQYF	TGCGCCAGCAGCTTGGGGACAAGTAACTACGAGCAGTACTTC
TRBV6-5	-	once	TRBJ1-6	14	CASGGVSYNSPLHF	TGTGCCAGCGGGGGGGTCTCCTATAATTCACCCCTCCACTTT
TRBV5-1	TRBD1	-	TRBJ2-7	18	CASSLFFTGTGTTYEQYF	TGCGCCAGCAGCTTATTTTTTACCGGGACAGGAACCACCTACGAGCAGTACTTC
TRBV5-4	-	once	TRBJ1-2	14	CASSLSTGNYGYTF	TGTGCCAGCAGCTTGTCAACAGGAAACTATGGCTACACCTTC
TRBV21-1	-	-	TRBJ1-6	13	CASSKVGASPLHF	TGTGCCAGCAGCAAAGTGGGGGCTTCACCCCTCCACTTT
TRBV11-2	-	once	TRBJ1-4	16	CASSFTGQANNEKLFF	TGTGCCAGCAGCTTCACCGGTCAGGCAAATAATGAAAAACTGTTTTTT
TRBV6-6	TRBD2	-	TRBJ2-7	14	CASSPTSGPYEQYF	TGTGCCAGCAGTCCGACTAGCGGCCCCTACGAGCAGTACTTC
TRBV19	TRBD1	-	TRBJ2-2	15	CASSMGQLNTGELFF	TGTGCCAGTAGTATGGGACAGCTGAACACCGGGGAGCTGTTTTTT
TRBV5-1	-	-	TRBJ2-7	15	CASSLGGTVGYEQYF	TGCGCCAGCAGCTTGGGCGGGACAGTGGGCTACGAGCAGTACTTC
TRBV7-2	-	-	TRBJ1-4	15	CASSLQVATNEKLFF	TGTGCCAGCAGCTTACAGGTCGCAACTAATGAAAAACTGTTTTTT
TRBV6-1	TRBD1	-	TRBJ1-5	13	CASTGQGNQPQHF	TGTGCCAGTACCGGACAGGGCAATCAGCCCCAGCATTTT
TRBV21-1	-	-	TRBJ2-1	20	CASSIETGGAPKTTYNEQFF	TGTGCCAGCAGCATAGAGACAGGGGGCGCACCTAAAACCACCTACAATGAGCAGTTCTTC
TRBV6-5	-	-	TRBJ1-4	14	CASAMSGANEKLFF	TGTGCCAGCGCTATGTCAGGCGCTAATGAAAAACTGTTTTTT
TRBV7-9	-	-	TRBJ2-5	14	CASQSGERQETQYF	TGTGCCTCGCAATCGGGGGAACGCCAAGAGACCCAGTACTTC
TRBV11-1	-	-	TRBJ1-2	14	CASSLERGTHGYTF	TGTGCCAGCAGCTTAGAAAGGGGAACGCATGGCTACACCTTC
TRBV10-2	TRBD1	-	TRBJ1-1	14	CASKGQGETIEAFF	TGCGCCAGCAAAGGACAGGGGGAAACCATTGAAGCTTTCTTT
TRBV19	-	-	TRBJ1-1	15	CASSYYKAVNTEAFF	TGTGCCAGTAGTTACTATAAAGCAGTGAACACTGAAGCTTTCTTT
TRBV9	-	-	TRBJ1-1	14	CASSVEGRNTEAFF	TGTGCCAGCAGCGTGGAGGGGAGGAACACTGAAGCTTTCTTT
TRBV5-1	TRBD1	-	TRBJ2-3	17	CASSTSRDRGFLDTQYF	TGCGCCAGCAGCACAAGTCGGGACAGGGGGTTTTTAGATACGCAGTATTTT
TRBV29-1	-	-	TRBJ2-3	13	CSVEAGSGDTQYF	TGCAGCGTTGAGGCGGGGAGCGGAGATACGCAGTATTTT
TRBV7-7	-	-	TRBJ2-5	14	CASSLGSLQETQYF	TGTGCTAGCAGCTTAGGATCACTCCAAGAGACCCAGTACTTC
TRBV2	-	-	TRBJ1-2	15	CASSDSRNSYYGYTF	TGTGCCAGCAGTGACTCCCGTAACAGTTACTATGGCTACACCTTC
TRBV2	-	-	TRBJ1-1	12	CASRGLSSEAFF	TGTGCCAGCAGGGGGCTATCTTCTGAAGCTTTCTTT
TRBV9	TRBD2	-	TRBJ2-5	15	CASSVAGRGWETQYF	TGTGCCAGCAGCGTAGCTGGGAGGGGCTGGGAGACCCAGTACTTC
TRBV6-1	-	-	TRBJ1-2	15	CASSEATSDLYGYTF	TGTGCCAGCAGTGAAGCGACTTCGGATCTCTATGGCTACACCTTC
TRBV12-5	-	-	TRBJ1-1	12	CASGHRVTEAFF	TGTGCTAGTGGCCACAGGGTCACTGAAGCTTTCTTT
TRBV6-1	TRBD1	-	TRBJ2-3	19	CASSEVFGNRGPHTDTQYF	TGTGCCAGCAGTGAAGTCTTCGGCAACAGGGGGCCGCACACAGATACGCAGTATTTT
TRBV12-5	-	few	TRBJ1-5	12	CAERGLVQPQHF	TGTGCTGAGCGGGGGTTAGTTCAGCCCCAGCATTTT